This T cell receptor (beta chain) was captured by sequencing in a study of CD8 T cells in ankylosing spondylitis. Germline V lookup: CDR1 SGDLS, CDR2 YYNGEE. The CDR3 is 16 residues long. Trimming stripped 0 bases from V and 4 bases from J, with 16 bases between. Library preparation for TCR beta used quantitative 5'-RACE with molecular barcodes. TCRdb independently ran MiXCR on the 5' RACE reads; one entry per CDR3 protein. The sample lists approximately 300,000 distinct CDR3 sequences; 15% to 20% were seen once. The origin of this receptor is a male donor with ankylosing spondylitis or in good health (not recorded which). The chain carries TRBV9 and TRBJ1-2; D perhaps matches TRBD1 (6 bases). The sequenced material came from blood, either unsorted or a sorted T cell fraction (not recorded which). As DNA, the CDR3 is TGTGCCAGCAGCGTAGAGGGAACAGGGTTGGCCTATGGCTACACCTTC. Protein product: CASSVEGTGLAYGYTF. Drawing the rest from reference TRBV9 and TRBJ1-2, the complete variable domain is DSGVTQTPKHLITATGQRVTLRCSPRSGDLSVYWYQQSLDQGLQFLIQYYNGEERAKGNILERFSAQQFPDLHSELNLSSLELGDSALYFCASSVEGTGLAYGYTFGSGTRLTVV.